The 17 T cell receptor beta chains reported below all come from one sample, sequenced in a study of blood T cell repertoires in COVID-19 (dated by TCRdb to about 2020). The library was obtained by the immunoSEQ multiplex PCR assay. The source is immuneACCESS, and TCRdb retained only in-frame sequences with V and J called. Part of the clones is not carried over; for the studies checked, unresolved V genes explain less than half of this, and the remainder is unexplained. The sample profile shows roughly 330,000 clones; around 87% of them were found once. About 5.7% of the sample is taken by the ten largest. Sequenced: PBMCs or T cells enriched from blood (not recorded which). The receptor source for this set is a woman aged 25-40 years who had recovered from COVID-19.

The V call is TRBV2, the J call TRBJ1-1; 8 bases line up with TRBD1. CDR3 length: 13 amino acids. The V gene end was trimmed by 6 bases and the J gene end by 5 bases; junction bases not matched to a gene: 5. Germline V gives CDR1 SNHLY, CDR2 FYNNEI. CDR3 amino acids: CASSGTGGTEAFF. The CDR3 nucleotides are TGTGCCAGCAGCGGAACAGGGGGAACTGAAGCTTTCTTT. The variable domain in full, completed from reference TRBV2 and TRBJ1-1, reads EPEVTQTPSHQVTQMGQEVILRCVPISNHLYFYWYRQILGQKVEFLVSFYNNEISEKSEIFDDQFSVERPDGSNFTLKIRSTKLEDSAMYFCASSGTGGTEAFFGQGTRLTVV.

This chain joins TRBV19 and TRBJ1-5; the match to TRBD1 covers 7 bases. Germline V gene sequence: CDR1 LNHDA, CDR2 SQIVND (reference sequence). With 7 bases clipped from V and 3 bases from J, the junction kept 12 bases outside the gene matches. CDR3 length equals 16 residues. This chain's CDR3 is CASTSQAGGYNQPQHF. The CDR3 coding sequence is TGTGCCAGTACCTCGCAGGCAGGGGGATACAATCAGCCCCAGCATTTT.

CDR3 residues: CASSLGPPASVFQETQYF. As DNA, the CDR3 is TGTGCCAGCAGCTTGGGTCCTCCGGCTAGTGTGTTCCAAGAGACCCAGTACTTC. This chain joins TRBV5-6 and TRBJ2-5; D unclear. The ends were cut back, 0 bases at V and 1 base at J, with 19 bases in the middle. Germline V gene lookup returns CDR1 SGHDT and CDR2 YYEEEE. This CDR3 contains 18 residues.

The chain links TRBV10-3 to TRBJ2-2, with 7 bases lining up with TRBD1. This CDR3 is built from 15 residues. Germline trimming cut 7 bases from V and 6 bases from J; bases unmatched to any gene: 11. Germline CDR1 is ENHRY and CDR2 is SYGVKD. CDR3 amino acids: CAITDRGGDAGELFF. The CDR3 nucleotides are TGTGCCATCACTGATCGAGGGGGCGACGCCGGGGAGCTGTTTTTT.

The CDR3 loop is CASSSRGRLYEQYF. CDR3 in DNA: TGTGCCAGTAGTAGCCGGGGAAGGTTGTACGAGCAGTACTTC. The chain has TRBV19 and TRBJ2-7, with D perhaps TRBD2 (5 bases). Trimming took off 4 bases at V and 4 bases at J, with 14 bases between the two ends. CDR1 is LNHDA, CDR2 SQIVND, per germline (reference sequence). The CDR3 runs to 14 residues.

The V call is TRBV29-1, the J call TRBJ2-1, with D perhaps TRBD2 (6 bases). The V end was cut by 3 bases, the J end by 8 bases, with 8 bases between. CDR3 length: 11 amino acids. The germline gives CDR1 SQVTM, CDR2 ANQGSEA. The CDR3 is CSVERGHEQFF. The CDR3 DNA follows: TGCAGCGTTGAGCGGGGCCATGAGCAGTTCTTC.

The table lists this clone with a count of one. The CDR3 protein is CASLGGPGSYNEQFF. The CDR3 bases are TGTGCCAGCCTCGGGGGGCCCGGCTCCTACAATGAGCAGTTCTTC. The J gene is TRBJ2-1, the V gene TRBV5-5; possible D gene TRBD2, 7 bases. From germline, CDR1 is SGHKS and CDR2 YYEKEE (reference sequence). Trimming pared 7 bases from V and 0 bases from J, leaving 14 bases between. The CDR3 is 15 residues long.

The chain uses TRBV10-3 and TRBJ2-1; 7 nucleotides line up with TRBD2. The CDR3 runs 12 residues. Germline loops: CDR1 ENHRY, CDR2 SYGVKD. J lost 5 bases, V lost 10 bases, and 5 bases had no gene match. The chain's CDR3 is CATRTRDNEQFF. CDR3 DNA: TGTGCCACTCGGACTAGAGACAATGAGCAGTTCTTC.

The chain has TRBV15 and TRBJ2-2, with 9 bases aligning to TRBD1. Germline CDR1 LNHNV, CDR2 YYDKDF (reference sequence). The J segment lost 9 bases and the V segment lost 0 bases, leaving 14 bases of the junction unmatched. The CDR3 is made up of 18 amino acids. The CDR3 coding sequence is TGTGCCACCAGCAGAGATGCAATGAACAGGGGGCGGATGAGGGAGCTGTTTTTT. It codes for CATSRDAMNRGRMRELFF.

This clone was counted once. The rearrangement links TRBV6-4 to TRBJ1-6, with 7 bases matching TRBD1. Per the germline V gene, CDR1 is MRHNA and CDR2 is SNTAGT. This CDR3 region has 15 residues. With V trimmed by 6 bases and J by 4 bases, 6 bases remained unmatched. In DNA, the CDR3 is TGTGCCAGCAGCCTACAGGGGATTTATAATTCACCCCTCCACTTT. This gives the protein CASSLQGIYNSPLHF.

This chain connects TRBV5-1 to TRBJ2-3; TRBD1 matches at 7 bases. The CDR3 runs 13 residues. Germline lookup yields CDR1 SGHRS and CDR2 YFSETQ. V shed 5 bases, J shed 4 bases, and the junction held 4 bases outside the gene matches. As DNA, the CDR3 is TGCGCCAGCAGTTTAGGGGGCGCAGATACGCAGTATTTT. The encoded protein is CASSLGGADTQYF.

The genes are TRBV5-6 and TRBJ1-6; D not resolved. The length of the CDR3 is 12 residues. The V gene's germline CDR1 is SGHDT and CDR2 YYEEEE. V gave up 3 bases and J gave up 10 bases, with 8 bases separating them. The CDR3 spells CASSWGDSPLHF. The CDR3 DNA reads as TGTGCCAGCAGCTGGGGAGACTCACCCCTCCACTTT.

The V call is TRBV3-1 (or the pseudogene TRBV3-2), the J call TRBJ2-5; 7 positions agree with TRBD2. The junction had 4 bases not matched to a gene; V was cut back by 4 bases and J by 2 bases. CDR1 and CDR2 from the germline V gene are LGHDT and YNNKEL (reference sequence). This CDR3 region has 14 residues. The CDR3 region has the DNA TGTGCCAGCAGCCTGCTGGGAGGGCAAGAGACCCAGTACTTC. Protein product: CASSLLGGQETQYF.

This chain links TRBV5-1 with TRBJ2-1; the D is unclear. Trimming took off 1 base at V and 4 bases at J, with 9 bases between the two ends. Germline-derived CDR1 and CDR2 are SGHRS and YFSETQ. The CDR3 sequence is 14 residues long. CDR3 residues: CASSLNGAYNEQFF. In DNA, the CDR3 is TGCGCCAGCAGCTTGAACGGAGCTTACAATGAGCAGTTCTTC.

The chain uses TRBV20-1 and TRBJ2-1, with 10 bases aligning to TRBD2. In germline, CDR1 is DFQATT, CDR2 SNEGSKA (reference sequence). With 3 bases clipped from V and 6 bases from J, the junction kept 2 bases outside the gene matches. The length of the CDR3 is 13 residues. The CDR3 DNA follows: TGCAGTGCTAGTAGCGGGGGGACCAATGAGCAGTTCTTC. It translates to CSASSGGTNEQFF.

The chain employs TRBV19 and TRBJ1-4; 10 positions agree with TRBD1. The CDR3 runs 16 residues. Germline V lookup: CDR1 LNHDA, CDR2 SQIVND (reference sequence). V lost 4 bases to trimming and J lost 8 bases; unmatched junction nucleotides: 10. The CDR3 protein is CASSNLRDRGREKLFF. The CDR3 DNA reads TGTGCCAGTAGTAACCTCCGGGACAGGGGTCGAGAAAAACTGTTTTTT. Full variable domain (remainder filled in from reference TRBV19 and TRBJ1-4): DGGITQSPKYLFRKEGQNVTLSCEQNLNHDAMYWYRQDPGQGLRLIYYSQIVNDFQKGDIAEGYSVSREKKESFPLTVTSAQKNPTAFYLCASSNLRDRGREKLFFGSGTQLSVL.

The rearrangement joins TRBV3-1 (or the pseudogene TRBV3-2) to TRBJ2-7; 9 bases map to TRBD2. This CDR3 has 16 amino acids. Germline V gene sequence: CDR1 LGHDT, CDR2 YNNKEL (reference sequence). V shed 0 bases, J shed 7 bases, and the junction held 10 bases outside the gene matches. This CDR3 reads CASSQDRGILAGEQYF. CDR3 DNA: TGTGCCAGCAGCCAAGATCGGGGTATACTAGCGGGTGAGCAGTACTTC.